The T cell receptor (beta chain) described here comes from a study of human T cells and chemical hapten exposure (dated by TCRdb to about 2021). With regard to the full study: Libraries were pooled for sequencing, and per-sample TCR yields varied mainly because of small differences in library volumes within the pool. In alopecia patients, the study followed how the peripheral blood TCR repertoire changed in vivo over primary and secondary sensitization to diphenylcyclopropenone (DPC), a hapten. For every blood RNA sample, sequencing covered both the TCR alpha and TCR beta chains. Paper-wide results and their limitations: No change with DPC sensitization was found in the number of TCRs above 1 in 1000 frequency, and no evidence of global repertoire structure alterations was found. Repeated subsampling changed both the strength of the expansion versus patch-test correlation and the threshold at which the correlation became significant.

Total RNA was isolated from unfractionated whole blood collected in Tempus Blood RNA tubes. A few healthy volunteers were used as TCR sequencing controls and were bled at day 0, 2 weeks and 6 weeks. The junction carries 9 bases between V and J, which are trimmed by 0 bases and 1 base respectively. Its CDR3 holds 15 amino acids, cysteine through phenylalanine. Only the CDR3 DNA is retained, 45 bases long and in frame from the first base. CDR1 and CDR2 are read off the germline V gene as SGDLS and YYNGEE. This clonotype was seen at least ten times. Its antigen target is currently unknown. No qualities accompany the bases; no much larger clone lies one base away. Libraries were constructed by 5' RACE. This sample was sequenced with an Illumina MiSeq. During library preparation, unique molecular identifiers were attached to individual cDNA molecules so that TCRs could be counted quantitatively and reproducibly. Per the authors' processing: The median number of TCRs per sample was 90,000 to 100,000, ranging from about 20,000 to 750,000. The Decombinator software suite was used to annotate V, J and CDR3 in the TCR reads. For PS versus PT1 abundance plots, all samples were subsampled to the same number of TCRs (28,000). Expanded TCRs were defined as absent before sensitization and observed at least eight times at the 2-week time point. TCRdb cleaned the public reads at Q25 with fastp, built clones with MiXCR and kept in-frame beta chains. Entries are consolidated by CDR3 protein sequence, retaining the most common genes and DNA. These V and J calls derive from TCRdb rather than the authors' analysis. Across this sample there are about 140,000 distinct CDR3 sequences, with roughly 4% seen only once. The biggest ten clones account for around 1.4% of the sample.

This clonotype was sampled from a female donor in good health. The receptor chain draws on TRBV9 and TRBJ2-3; the D gene is unclear. Here the CDR3 is given as CASSVDPIRTDTQYF. The nucleotide sequence reads TGTGCCAGCAGCGTAGACCCGATCCGCACAGATACGCAGTATTTT.